This T cell receptor (beta chain) derives from a study of technical replicates of blood from several donors. The CDR3 spans 12 residues. CDR1 is MDHEN, CDR2 SYDVKM, per germline. The V end lost 7 bases, the J end lost 5 bases, and 12 bases lay between the germline ends. Here immunoSEQ multiplex PCR was the method, and the copy in TCRdb shows in-frame clones only, minus some. The data show tens of thousands of clones, about 95% seen once. The sequenced sample was T cells isolated from PBMCs. This TCR was sampled from a human donor in good health. The rearrangement links TRBV28 to TRBJ2-7; D may be TRBD1 (5 bases). The CDR3 nucleotides read TGTGCCAGCATCTCCCAGGGCCACGAGCAGTACTTC. Translated, it gives CASISQGHEQYF.